One sample yielded the 14 T cell receptor beta chains listed below, sequenced in a study of a mutant IDH1 vaccine in newly diagnosed glioma (dated by TCRdb to 2020 to 2022). Which antigens these TCRs recognize remains unknown. The time point label, as the study defines it: week 47, end of study. Every vaccine dose consisted of 300 ug of a 20-mer mutant IDH1 peptide in Montanide, administered subcutaneously together with topical imiquimod. Library prep was done by the immunoSEQ multiplex PCR assay. As stored in TCRdb, this immuneACCESS dataset retains in-frame rearrangements with V and J assigned. A fraction of the clones does not appear; measured against another copy, unresolved V genes explain less than half of the discrepancy, and the remainder lacks a known reason. Across this sample there are 40,000 to 45,000 clones, with about 80% seen only once. The ten largest account for roughly 20% of the sample.

Specimen: PBMCs, collected from a glioma patient whose treatment included an IDH1 peptide vaccine. These receptors all come from a man in his late teens or twenties with glioma. Some clones in this sample may be carry-over from other donors' samples.

The genes are TRBV7-8 and TRBJ1-5, with 8 bases lining up with TRBD1. J was trimmed by 7 bases and V by 1 base; bases with no gene match: 6. This CDR3 has 15 amino acids. Germline CDR1 is SGHVS and CDR2 is FQNEAQ. CDR3 coding DNA: TGTGCCAGCAGCTTAGGGACAGGGAGGGGGCAGCCCCAGCATTTT. Translated, it gives CASSLGTGRGQPQHF.

This clone turned up a few times. The chain employs TRBV5-4 and TRBJ1-1; no reliable D call. Trimming pared 0 bases from V and 6 bases from J, leaving 6 bases between. Germline V CDR1 and CDR2: SGHNT, YYREEE (reference sequence). The CDR3 contains 12 residues. The CDR3 DNA sequence: TGTGCCAGCAGCTTGGTGGGGTCTGAAGCTTTCTTT. Translation: CASSLVGSEAFF.

V gene TRBV6-5 combines with J gene TRBJ2-2; unclear D gene. V was cut by 2 bases and J by 1 base, with 5 bases left in between. This CDR3 spans 14 amino acids. CDR1 and CDR2 from the germline V gene are MNHEY and SVGAGI. CDR3 sequence reads: CASSYTGNTGELFF. The CDR3 DNA is TGTGCCAGCAGTTACACGGGGAACACCGGGGAGCTGTTTTTT.

This clone appeared once. The chain recombines TRBV25-1 with TRBJ1-1; TRBD1 might be the D (6 bases). The CDR3 has 14 residues. The germline V and J ends were trimmed by 4 bases and 6 bases, with 15 bases remaining between them. Germline V lookup: CDR1 MGHDK, CDR2 SYGVNS. The CDR3 region is CASSGRGASPEAFF. CDR3 nucleotide sequence: TGTGCCAGCAGTGGCCGGGGGGCTTCCCCTGAAGCTTTCTTT.

This clone was detected a few times. V and J are TRBV19 and TRBJ1-5; 7 positions match TRBD1. Germline assignment: CDR1 LNHDA and CDR2 SQIVND (reference sequence). V lost 9 bases and J lost 4; bases outside the gene matches: 6. The CDR3 is made up of 13 amino acids. The CDR3 DNA sequence: TGTGCCAGCCTGGGACAGCTAAATCAGCCCCAGCATTTT. This gives the protein CASLGQLNQPQHF.

This clone was observed a handful of times. The V gene is TRBV9, the J gene TRBJ1-1; D unresolved. CDR3 length: 16 residues. V lost 4 bases and J 1 base, leaving 17 bases between the germline ends. Germline V CDR1 and CDR2: SGDLS, YYNGEE. In DNA, the CDR3 is TGTGCCAGCAGCCCTTACTCGCGGGGTGGGAACACTGAAGCTTTCTTT. It yields the protein CASSPYSRGGNTEAFF.

The chain couples TRBV29-1 to TRBJ2-7; the D gene is possibly TRBD1 (6 bases). V was shortened by 7 bases and J by 6 bases, with 13 bases between the two germline ends. CDR1 and CDR2 (germline): SQVTM, ANQGSEA. This CDR3 is built from 11 residues. The CDR3 sequence: CSALTGLEQYF. In DNA, the CDR3 is TGCAGCGCCCTGACAGGTCTCGAGCAGTACTTC.

V usage is TRBV30 and J usage is TRBJ1-3; D call uncertain. The germline V and J ends were trimmed by 2 bases and 2 bases, with 10 bases remaining between them. This CDR3 comprises 14 residues. Per germline, CDR1 GTSNPN and CDR2 SVGIG (reference sequence). Here the CDR3 reads CAWSKGVTGNTIYF. In DNA form, the CDR3 reads TGTGCCTGGAGTAAGGGAGTGACTGGAAACACCATATATTTT.

The chain is built from TRBV4-1 and TRBJ2-7; weak D call: TRBD1 (7 bases). Germline values: CDR1 MGHRA, CDR2 YSYEKL. The V end lost 4 bases, the J end lost 1 base, and 11 bases lay between the germline ends. CDR3 length: 14 residues. In DNA form, the CDR3 reads TGCGCCAGCAGCCGCGGGGACAGATCCTACGAGCAGTACTTC. Its translation is CASSRGDRSYEQYF.

The chain employs TRBV4-3 and TRBJ1-4; the D gene is possibly TRBD1 (6 bases). Trimming cost V 0 bases and J 6 bases, with 11 bases left between them. This CDR3 comprises 15 residues. Germline V gene sequence: CDR1 LGHNA, CDR2 YSLEER. CDR3: CASSQDSRGDEKLFF. The CDR3 coding sequence is TGCGCCAGCAGCCAAGATTCCAGGGGTGATGAAAAACTGTTTTTT.

This clone was recorded only once. The chain recombines TRBV5-1 with TRBJ2-2; D is perhaps TRBD2 (6 bases). The ends were cut back, 4 bases at V and 6 bases at J, with 16 bases in the middle. This CDR3 has 15 residues. Germline CDR1 and CDR2: SGHRS and YFSETQ. The CDR3 sequence: CASSVQLAEAGELFF. Here the CDR3 DNA reads TGCGCCAGCAGCGTACAACTAGCAGAAGCCGGGGAGCTGTTTTTT.

This clone was counted between two and nine times. This chain links TRBV11-2 with TRBJ1-6, with 7 bases matching TRBD1. V shed 6 bases, J shed 7 bases, and the junction held 6 bases outside the gene matches. Per germline, CDR1 SGHAT and CDR2 FQNNGV. This CDR3 has 14 amino acids. The CDR3 nucleotides read TGTGCCAGCAGAACGGGACAGCCAAATTCACCCCTCCACTTT. This sequence encodes CASRTGQPNSPLHF. The full variable domain, completed using reference TRBV11-2 and TRBJ1-6, is EAGVAQSPRYKIIEKRQSVAFWCNPISGHATLYWYQQILGQGPKLLIQFQNNGVVDDSQLPKDRFSAERLKGVDSTLKIQPAKLEDSAVYLCASRTGQPNSPLHFGNGTRLTVT.

The sample holds a few counts of this clone. The rearrangement uses TRBV7-8 and TRBJ2-1; no reliable D call. The germline V gene has CDR1 SGHVS and CDR2 FQNEAQ. The CDR3 extends over 12 amino acids. V was clipped by 4 bases and J by 8 bases, with 9 bases between them. CDR3 residues: CASSSPPHEQFF. CDR3 in DNA: TGTGCCAGCAGCTCCCCTCCCCATGAGCAGTTCTTC. Full variable domain (outside the CDR3, taken from reference TRBV7-8 and TRBJ2-1): GAGVSQSPRYKVAKRGQDVALRCDPISGHVSLFWYQQALGQGPEFLTYFQNEAQLDKSGLPSDRFFAERPEGSVSTLKIQRTQQEDSAVYLCASSSPPHEQFFGPGTRLTVL.

The chain recombines TRBV14 with TRBJ2-1; 10 bases align to TRBD2. After removal of 4 bases from V and 2 bases from J, the junction contained 14 bases not matched to a gene. Germline V CDR1 and CDR2: SGHDN, FVKESK. CDR3 size: 19 residues. The CDR3 loop reads CASSLELAGVQVAYNEQFF. CDR3 nucleotide sequence: TGTGCCAGCAGCCTGGAGCTAGCGGGGGTTCAAGTTGCCTACAATGAGCAGTTCTTC.